This record concerns one T cell receptor (beta chain) sequence. V lost 1 base to trimming and J lost 6 bases; unmatched junction nucleotides: 5. CDR1 and CDR2 (germline): MNHNY, SVGAGI (reference sequence). The CDR3 is 15 residues long. This sample is drawn from a study of blood T cell repertoires in COVID-19. Study at large: The samples span acute and convalescent COVID-19 from the United States, Italy and Spain. T cells, B-cell-depleted T cells, or PBMCs supplied cDNA or gDNA.

In the original processing: Reference gene primers were amplified, and this amplification served to estimate nucleated cell counts. Using immunoSEQ multiplex PCR, the repertoire was profiled, and TCRdb retains in-frame clones only, with some absent. V, J and clone size are taken as reported in that table, and D and trimming were inferred from the DNA itself. The table lists about 80,000 clones, about 79% of them singletons. Material for sequencing was peripheral blood. The receptor was isolated from a human donor in a cohort sampled during active COVID-19. This chain connects TRBV6-6 to TRBJ1-5; the match to TRBD1 covers 8 bases. Here the CDR3 reads CASSYLTGEAQPQHF. The CDR3 region has the DNA TGTGCCAGCAGTTACTTGACAGGGGAGGCTCAGCCCCAGCATTTT.